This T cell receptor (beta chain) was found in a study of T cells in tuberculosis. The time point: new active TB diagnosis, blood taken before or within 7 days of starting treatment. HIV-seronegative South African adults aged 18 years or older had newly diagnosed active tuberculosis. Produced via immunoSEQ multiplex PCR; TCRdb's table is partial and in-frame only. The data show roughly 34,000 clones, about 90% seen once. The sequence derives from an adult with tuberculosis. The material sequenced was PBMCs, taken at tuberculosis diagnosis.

The CDR3 DNA sequence: TGCAGCGTTTATAAGCGGGCCCTCCGGGACAATGAGCAGTTCTTC. Translation gives CSVYKRALRDNEQFF. V gene TRBV29-1 combines with J gene TRBJ2-1, with D perhaps matching TRBD2 (6 bases). Germline V gene lookup returns CDR1 SQVTM and CDR2 ANQGSEA. This CDR3 contains 15 residues. The V and J ends lost 5 bases and 5 bases respectively, with 19 bases between them.